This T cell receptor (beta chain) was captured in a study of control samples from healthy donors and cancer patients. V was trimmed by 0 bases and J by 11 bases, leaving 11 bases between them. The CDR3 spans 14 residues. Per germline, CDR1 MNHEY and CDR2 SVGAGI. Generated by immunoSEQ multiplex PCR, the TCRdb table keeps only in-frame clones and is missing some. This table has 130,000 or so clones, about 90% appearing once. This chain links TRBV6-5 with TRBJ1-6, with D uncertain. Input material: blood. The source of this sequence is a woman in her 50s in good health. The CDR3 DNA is TGTGCCAGCAGTTACTCTTCAGAGCTCCCACCCCTCCACTTT. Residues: CASSYSSELPPLHF.